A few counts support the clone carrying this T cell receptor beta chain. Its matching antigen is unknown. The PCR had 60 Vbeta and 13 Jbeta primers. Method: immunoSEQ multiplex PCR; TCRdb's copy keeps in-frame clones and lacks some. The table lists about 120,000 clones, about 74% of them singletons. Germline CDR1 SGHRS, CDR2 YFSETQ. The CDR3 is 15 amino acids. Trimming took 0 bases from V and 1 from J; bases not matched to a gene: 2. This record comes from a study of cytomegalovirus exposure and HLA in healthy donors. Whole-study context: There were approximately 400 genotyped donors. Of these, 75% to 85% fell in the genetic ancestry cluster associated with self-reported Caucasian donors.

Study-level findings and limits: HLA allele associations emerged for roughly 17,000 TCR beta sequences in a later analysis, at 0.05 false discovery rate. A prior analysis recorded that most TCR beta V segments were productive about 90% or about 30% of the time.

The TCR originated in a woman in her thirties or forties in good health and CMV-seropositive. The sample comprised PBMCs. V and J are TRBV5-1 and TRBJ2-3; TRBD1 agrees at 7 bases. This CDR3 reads CASSLGQGGTDTQYF. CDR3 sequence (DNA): TGCGCCAGCAGCTTGGGCCAGGGGGGCACAGATACGCAGTATTTT.